This TCR beta chain came from a study of blood T cell repertoires in COVID-19. Study-wide context: Sites across the United States, Italy and Spain contributed samples from acute and convalescent COVID-19.

Authors' methods: Estimated nucleated cell counts came from reference gene primer amplification. The data were produced by immunoSEQ multiplex PCR, yet TCRdb's version contains in-frame clones alone and is incomplete. Clonal size and the V and J genes are those of that table, whereas D and trimming came from the DNA. The sample yields about 150,000 clones, 80% to 90% seen once. CDR3 length: 14 residues. The V gene lost 5 bases and the J gene lost 5 bases, with 13 bases spanning the gap. The germline CDR1 and CDR2 sequences are SGHTA and FQGTGA. This TCR came from a woman aged 65 to 85 who had recovered from COVID-19. Input material: peripheral blood. This chain joins TRBV7-3 and TRBJ2-1, with D perhaps matching TRBD1 (5 bases). The CDR3 sequence: CASSPRATDNEQFF. The DNA of the CDR3 is TGTGCCAGCAGCCCACGGGCGACAGACAATGAGCAGTTCTTC.